This T cell receptor beta chain was documented in a study of CD8 T cells in Susac syndrome. Study summary: Treatment status at blood draw for the Susac syndrome patients was therapy-naive, corticosteroids, or intravenous immunoglobulin alone.

The RNA input was 0.5 to 1 ug, and it was reverse transcribed with random hexamers. The amplification used immunoSEQ multiplex PCR on TCR beta CDR3; it spanned 54 Vbeta and 13 Jbeta. TCRdb re-called the immunoSEQ multiplex PCR reads with MiXCR, one entry per CDR3 protein. This table has tens of thousands of distinct CDR3 sequences, 93% appearing once. V lost 2 bases and J 5 bases, leaving 14 bases between the germline ends. In germline, CDR1 is SGHDT, CDR2 YYEEEE. The CDR3 is 16 residues long. Study results and caveats: Clonal expansion was absent from the CD4+ T cell repertoires in Susac syndrome.

Concerning this clonotype itself: Its antigen is not known.

Sequencing of TCR beta was undertaken in CD8+ and CD4+ T cells derived from blood. This clonotype originated in a human donor with Susac syndrome. V gene TRBV5-6 combines with J gene TRBJ1-6, with D uncertain. Sequencing used CD4+ T cells from PBMCs. The CDR3 reads CASSLGPPSHNSPLHF. Written as DNA, the CDR3 is TGTGCCAGCAGCTTAGGACCCCCGAGCCATAATTCACCCCTCCACTTT. Drawing the rest from reference TRBV5-6 and TRBJ1-6, the complete variable domain is DAGVTQSPTHLIKTRGQQVTLRCSPKSGHDTVSWYQQALGQGPQFIFQYYEEEERQRGNFPDRFSGHQFPNYSSELNVNALLLGDSALYLCASSLGPPSHNSPLHFGNGTRLTVT.